The T cell receptor beta chain described here comes from a study of T-cell memory formation after mild COVID-19. Across the study: TCR clusters largely stayed donor specific.

Study results and caveats: The finding that pre-infection memory included some responding clones suggested that cross-reactive memory joined. There was a balanced CD4/CD8 profile in clones contracting day 15 to 85, and later expanders leaned CD4+. Researchers report contracting CD4+ clones mostly in CM and EM, with CD8+ clones in EMRA.

As concerns this clonotype: What it binds is unknown.

The germline gives CDR1 MGHDK, CDR2 SYGVNS. Trimming shortened V by 5 bases and J by 3 bases, and 10 bases separated the two germline ends. The CDR3 length is 13 residues. TCRdb analysed the 5' RACE reads with MiXCR anew, one entry per CDR3 protein. The sample includes roughly 350,000 distinct CDR3 sequences, 20% to 25% of them seen just once. The TCR sequence derives from an adult woman who had mild COVID-19 (a few samples of this study predate the infection). Cell type and time point are not known. The chain has TRBV25-1 and TRBJ2-5, with a weak D call TRBD2 (5 bases). The sequencing input was PBMCs or a T cell subset sorted from them (not recorded which). The CDR3 nucleotides are TGTGCCAGCAGTTCCTTAGCGAAAGAGACCCAGTACTTC. Its protein is CASSSLAKETQYF.